Below are 32 T cell receptor beta chains sequenced from a single sample in a study of control samples from healthy donors and cancer patients. TCRdb keeps only in-frame clones here, not all; method: immunoSEQ multiplex PCR. The sample holds tens of thousands of clones, about 93% seen once. Material: blood. Source of these receptors: a man aged 30 to 45 in good health.

The chain's CDR3 is CASSPNPKRGGDQPQHF. The CDR3, as DNA: TGCGCCAGCAGCCCGAATCCTAAACGGGGGGGAGATCAGCCCCAGCATTTT. The chain combines TRBV4-1 with TRBJ1-5, with a possible D match to TRBD1 (5 bases). There are 17 residues in the CDR3. Trimming stripped 4 bases from V and 5 bases from J, with 21 bases between. Germline CDR1 MGHRA, CDR2 YSYEKL.

The sample holds one count of this clone. This sequence joins TRBV18 and TRBJ1-1; 7 nucleotides line up with TRBD1. The CDR3 has 16 residues. The J segment lost 6 bases and the V segment lost 3 bases, leaving 13 bases of the junction unmatched. In germline, CDR1 is KGHSH, CDR2 LQKENI. As DNA, the CDR3 is TGTGCCAGCTCACCTCCGGGCTTACAGGGGACCGCTGAAGCTTTCTTT. Protein product: CASSPPGLQGTAEAFF.

V usage is TRBV5-8 and J usage is TRBJ1-5; D is ambiguous. Trimming took off 4 bases at V and 1 base at J, with 12 bases between the two ends. The CDR3 spans 15 residues. Germline CDR1 and CDR2: SGHTS and YDEGEE. The CDR3 here is CASSPREFSNQPQHF. CDR3 DNA sequence: TGTGCCAGCAGCCCCCGGGAATTCAGCAATCAGCCCCAGCATTTT.

This rearrangement joins TRBV30 to TRBJ2-2; 8 bases agree with TRBD2. Germline-derived CDR1 and CDR2 are GTSNPN and SVGIG (reference sequence). This CDR3 has 14 residues. Germline trimming cut 5 bases from V and 5 bases from J; bases unmatched to any gene: 7. The CDR3 DNA reads as TGTGCCTGGTCCGGGGGGGCTGGGACCGGGGAGCTGTTTTTT. Its protein is CAWSGGAGTGELFF. Drawing the rest from reference TRBV30 and TRBJ2-2, the complete variable domain is SQTIHQWPATLVQPVGSPLSLECTVEGTSNPNLYWYRQAAGRGLQLLFYSVGIGQISSEVPQNLSASRPQDRQFILSSKKLLLSDSGFYLCAWSGGAGTGELFFGEGSRLTVL.

The V and J genes are TRBV13 and TRBJ2-1, with TRBD2 matching over 8 bases. The CDR3 sequence is 15 residues long. V lost 5 bases and J lost 3; bases outside the gene matches: 6. Germline assignment: CDR1 PRHDT and CDR2 FYEKMQ (reference sequence). CDR3 bases: TGTGCCAGCAGCCCGGGGAGCGGGGGCTACAATGAGCAGTTCTTC. Residues: CASSPGSGGYNEQFF.

The CDR3 loop reads CASSGHEGADEAFF. The DNA for the CDR3 is TGTGCCAGCAGTGGTCACGAGGGGGCAGATGAAGCTTTCTTT. V gene TRBV28 combines with J gene TRBJ1-1; TRBD1 agrees at 7 bases. The CDR3 length is 14 residues. Germline CDR1 reads MDHEN; CDR2 reads SYDVKM. With V trimmed by 5 bases and J by 7 bases, 10 bases remained unmatched.

The chain is built from TRBV5-5 and TRBJ1-1; the D gene is possibly TRBD1 (6 bases). The germline V gene encodes CDR1 SGHKS and CDR2 YYEKEE (reference sequence). Trimming cost V 7 bases and J 2 bases, with 18 bases left between them. This CDR3 is built from 15 residues. The CDR3 region has the DNA TGTGCCAGCGTGAAGGGGGTCTCTGGAAACACTGAAGCTTTCTTT. This encodes CASVKGVSGNTEAFF.

The chain couples TRBV19 to TRBJ2-3, with a weak D call TRBD2 (6 bases). Deletions cut 1 base from V and 0 bases from J, with 17 bases between. CDR1 and CDR2 from the germline V gene are LNHDA and SQIVND (reference sequence). The CDR3 length is 18 residues. CDR3 residues: CASSIGGRRGPSTDTQYF. The CDR3 DNA reads as TGTGCCAGTAGTATAGGAGGGAGGCGGGGCCCTAGCACAGATACGCAGTATTTT.

CDR3 amino acids: CASSPGTTSTDTQYF. The CDR3 bases are TGTGCCAGCTCCCCGGGCACGACTAGCACAGATACGCAGTATTTT. The chain combines TRBV27 with TRBJ2-3; no reliable D call. The germline CDR1 and CDR2 sequences are MNHEY and SMNVEV (reference sequence). This CDR3 comprises 15 residues. The ends were cut back, 8 bases at V and 0 bases at J, with 15 bases in the middle.

The chain joins TRBV4-1 to TRBJ1-1; 9 nucleotides line up with TRBD1. CDR3 length: 17 amino acids. Looked up from germline, CDR1 is MGHRA and CDR2 is YSYEKL. V gave up 2 bases and J gave up 6 bases; unmatched junction bases: 13. The chain's CDR3 is CASSQNLVDRGTSEAFF. Here the CDR3 DNA reads TGCGCCAGCAGCCAAAACCTTGTTGACAGGGGGACCTCTGAAGCTTTCTTT.

This sequence joins TRBV3-1 (or the pseudogene TRBV3-2) and TRBJ2-2; D may be TRBD2 (7 bases). Trimming took 7 bases from V and 6 from J, leaving 12 bases between them. In germline, CDR1 is LGHDT, CDR2 YNNKEL (reference sequence). This CDR3 comprises 13 residues. CDR3 nucleotide sequence: TGTGCCAGCACCCACGGGGGGCCCGGGGAGCTGTTTTTT. Amino acid sequence: CASTHGGPGELFF.

The V and J genes are TRBV9 and TRBJ2-2; D tentatively reads TRBD1 or TRBD2 (5 bases each). CDR1 SGDLS and CDR2 YYNGEE come from the germline V gene. The CDR3 sequence is 13 residues long. Trimming left V 0 bases short and J 6 bases short, with 6 bases between. The CDR3 DNA follows: TGTGCCAGCAGCGTAGGGGGGTCCGGGGAGCTGTTTTTT. Protein sequence: CASSVGGSGELFF.

This clone was counted a single time. The V call is TRBV15, the J call TRBJ2-7; D unclear. Trimming took off 0 bases at V and 5 bases at J, with 8 bases between the two ends. CDR1 and CDR2 (germline): LNHNV, YYDKDF (reference sequence). The CDR3 extends over 13 amino acids. The CDR3 nucleotides read TGTGCCACCAGCAGAGATCCTGGGGACGAGCAGTACTTC. This sequence encodes CATSRDPGDEQYF. Variable domain in full (rest from reference TRBV15 and TRBJ2-7): DAMVIQNPRYQVTQFGKPVTLSCSQTLNHNVMYWYQQKSSQAPKLLFHYYDKDFNNEADTPDNFQSRRPNTSFCFLDIRSPGLGDTAMYLCATSRDPGDEQYFGPGTRLTVT.

The chain couples TRBV9 to TRBJ2-1, with TRBD1 matching over 9 bases. Trimming removed 3 bases from V and 1 base from J; junction bases left unmatched: 5. CDR3 length equals 16 residues. CDR1 is SGDLS, CDR2 YYNGEE, per germline. The CDR3 nucleotides read TGTGCCAGCAGCGGATCCGGGACAGGGTCCTACAATGAGCAGTTCTTC. It codes for CASSGSGTGSYNEQFF.

This chain uses TRBV19 with TRBJ2-4; possibly TRBD2 for D (5 bases). Germline CDR1 and CDR2: LNHDA and SQIVND (reference sequence). Trimming removed 3 bases from V and 0 bases from J, with 12 bases in between. The CDR3 covers 16 residues. The CDR3 here is CASSMEVIVAKNIQYF. The CDR3 bases are TGTGCCAGTAGTATGGAGGTGATAGTAGCCAAAAACATTCAGTACTTC.

This chain connects TRBV7-2 to TRBJ2-1, with a tentative D call TRBD2 (6 bases). The germline V and J ends were trimmed by 9 bases and 6 bases, with 18 bases remaining between them. This CDR3 comprises 14 residues. CDR1 and CDR2 from the germline V gene are SGHTA and FQGNSA. The CDR3 DNA reads as TGTGCCAGTAGGCCTAATGGAGGGGTCAATGAGCAGTTCTTC. This encodes CASRPNGGVNEQFF.

This chain connects TRBV4-3 to TRBJ2-1; D is unresolved. The length of the CDR3 is 17 residues. V dropped 1 base and J dropped 2 bases, with 15 bases sitting between them. Germline V gene sequence: CDR1 LGHNA, CDR2 YSLEER. CDR3 DNA sequence: TGCGCCAGCAGCCAAGTAAGGCCGCACTACCCCTACAATGAGCAGTTCTTC. The encoded protein is CASSQVRPHYPYNEQFF.

The CDR3 DNA reads TGTGCCAGCAGCCAAGCGGACCTAGGCTATGGCTACACCTTC. Encoded protein: CASSQADLGYGYTF. V is TRBV4-2 and J is TRBJ1-2; D is uncertain. The CDR3 totals 14 residues. Deletions cut 1 base from V and 4 bases from J, with 10 bases between. The germline V gene encodes CDR1 LGHNA and CDR2 YNFKEQ.

The rearrangement links TRBV6-1 to TRBJ1-1; D remains ambiguous. This CDR3 comprises 13 residues. The germline CDR1 and CDR2 sequences are MNHNS and SASEGT. The V end was cut by 1 base, the J end by 4 bases, with 7 bases between. This CDR3 is CASSEGVGTEAFF. The CDR3 nucleotides are TGTGCCAGCAGTGAAGGTGTCGGCACTGAAGCTTTCTTT.

V and J are TRBV7-2 and TRBJ1-1, with D uncertain. V was cut by 11 bases and J by 1 base, with 14 bases left in between. Germline values: CDR1 SGHTA, CDR2 FQGNSA. The CDR3 loop spans 13 amino acids. CDR3 protein: CAGGGRTNTEAFF. CDR3 nucleotides: TGTGCCGGCGGCGGGAGAACGAACACTGAAGCTTTCTTT.

The chain recombines TRBV14 with TRBJ2-3, with 10 bases matching TRBD2. In germline, CDR1 is SGHDN, CDR2 FVKESK. The ends lost 1 base at V and 2 bases at J; junction bases unmatched: 3. The CDR3 length is 16 residues. The CDR3 is CASSQVGTSVTDTQYF. CDR3 coding DNA: TGTGCCAGCAGCCAAGTCGGGACTAGCGTCACAGATACGCAGTATTTT.

V usage is TRBV4-1 and J usage is TRBJ1-1, with D uncertain. Germline V gene lookup returns CDR1 MGHRA and CDR2 YSYEKL. CDR3 length equals 13 residues. V lost 1 base to trimming and J lost 6 bases, with 9 bases between them. As DNA, the CDR3 is TGCGCCAGCAGCCAAGCCGGTTCCCCTGAAGCTTTCTTT. Its translation: CASSQAGSPEAFF.

In DNA, the CDR3 is TGTGCCAGCAGCCCCCGATCTTGGAACACCATATATTTT. Residues: CASSPRSWNTIYF. The gene calls are TRBV3-1 (or the pseudogene TRBV3-2) and TRBJ1-3, with D unresolved. CDR3 length equals 13 residues. Germline-derived CDR1 and CDR2 are LGHDT and YNNKEL (reference sequence). Trimming left V 4 bases short and J 7 bases short, with 11 bases between.

The chain has TRBV6-6 and TRBJ1-2, with TRBD1 identical over 11 bases. The germline CDR1 and CDR2 sequences are MNHNY and SVGAGI (reference sequence). Trimming cost V 5 bases and J 6 bases; bases outside gene matches: 8. The CDR3 sequence is 15 residues long. CDR3 coding DNA: TGTGCCAGCAGTACAACTCCGGGACAGGGGGATGGCTACACCTTC. It yields the protein CASSTTPGQGDGYTF.

This chain joins TRBV24-1 and TRBJ2-7, with TRBD2 matching 11 bases. The CDR3 runs to 17 residues. V gave up 1 base and J gave up 5 bases; unmatched junction bases: 9. Germline CDR1 and CDR2: KGHDR and SFDVKD. In DNA, the CDR3 is TGTGCCACCAGTGATTTCAGTAGCGGGGGGGCAACCCACGAGCAGTACTTC. It is translated as CATSDFSSGGATHEQYF.

This clone was seen just once. The chain has TRBV19 and TRBJ2-4, with 8 bases that match TRBD1. The CDR3 has 16 residues. Looked up from germline, CDR1 is LNHDA and CDR2 is SQIVND (reference sequence). V dropped 3 bases and J dropped 2; count of bases not matched to a gene: 6. CDR3 protein: CASSMWQGATKNIQYF. The CDR3 DNA is TGTGCCAGTAGTATGTGGCAGGGGGCGACCAAAAACATTCAGTACTTC.

The genes are TRBV11-2 and TRBJ2-5; no clear D. CDR1 and CDR2 (germline): SGHAT, FQNNGV. With 5 bases removed from V and 5 bases from J, the gap between germline ends came to 6 bases. This CDR3 region has 11 residues. The chain's CDR3 is CASSHGETQYF. Written as DNA, the CDR3 is TGTGCCAGCAGCCACGGCGAGACCCAGTACTTC.

This clone was recorded once. The chain carries TRBV4-1 and TRBJ2-3; D perhaps matches TRBD2 (5 bases). This CDR3 region has 16 residues. V was cut by 1 base and J by 2 bases, with 13 bases left in between. CDR1 is MGHRA, CDR2 YSYEKL, per germline. The CDR3, as DNA: TGCGCCAGCAGCCAAGGGGCAGCGGCGTCCACAGATACGCAGTATTTT. The encoded protein is CASSQGAAASTDTQYF.

In DNA, the CDR3 is TGTGCCAGTACAGCAACTAATGAAAAACTGTTTTTT. Its protein product is CASTATNEKLFF. The chain links TRBV2 to TRBJ1-4; no reliable D call. The CDR3 consists of 12 residues. Between the trimmed V and J ends, which lost 9 bases and 0 bases, there was a span of 5 bases. Germline V gene data show CDR1 as SNHLY and CDR2 as FYNNEI.

This clone has only one observation. For the CDR3, the DNA is TGTGCCAGCAGCTTGGAGAGGGCAGGACGAGCGACCTTC. This translates into CASSLERAGRATF. The rearrangement links TRBV5-6 to TRBJ1-2; D gene ambiguous. Germline CDR1 is SGHDT and CDR2 is YYEEEE. The CDR3 consists of 13 residues. V was cut by 0 bases and J by 14 bases, with 17 bases left in between.

The chain couples TRBV11-2 to TRBJ2-1; D is tentatively TRBD1 or TRBD2 (6 bases each). Germline CDR1 is SGHAT and CDR2 is FQNNGV. The V end lost 1 base, the J end lost 7 bases, and 14 bases lay between the germline ends. The CDR3 has 15 amino acids. CDR3 sequence (DNA): TGTGCCAGCAGCTTAGGGACAGCTGCGGGGAATGAGCAGTTCTTC. It encodes CASSLGTAAGNEQFF.

This CDR3 reads CASSGTGGMAGELFF. The CDR3 DNA reads as TGTGCCAGCAGCGGGACAGGGGGCATGGCCGGGGAGCTGTTTTTT. The rearrangement links TRBV9 to TRBJ2-2; 11 bases are shared with TRBD1. The V gene's germline CDR1 is SGDLS and CDR2 YYNGEE. The CDR3 extends over 15 amino acids. V gave up 3 bases and J gave up 6 bases; unmatched junction bases: 4. The full variable domain, in which reference TRBV9 and TRBJ2-2 provide the parts outside the CDR3, is DSGVTQTPKHLITATGQRVTLRCSPRSGDLSVYWYQQSLDQGLQFLIQYYNGEERAKGNILERFSAQQFPDLHSELNLSSLELGDSALYFCASSGTGGMAGELFFGEGSRLTVL.